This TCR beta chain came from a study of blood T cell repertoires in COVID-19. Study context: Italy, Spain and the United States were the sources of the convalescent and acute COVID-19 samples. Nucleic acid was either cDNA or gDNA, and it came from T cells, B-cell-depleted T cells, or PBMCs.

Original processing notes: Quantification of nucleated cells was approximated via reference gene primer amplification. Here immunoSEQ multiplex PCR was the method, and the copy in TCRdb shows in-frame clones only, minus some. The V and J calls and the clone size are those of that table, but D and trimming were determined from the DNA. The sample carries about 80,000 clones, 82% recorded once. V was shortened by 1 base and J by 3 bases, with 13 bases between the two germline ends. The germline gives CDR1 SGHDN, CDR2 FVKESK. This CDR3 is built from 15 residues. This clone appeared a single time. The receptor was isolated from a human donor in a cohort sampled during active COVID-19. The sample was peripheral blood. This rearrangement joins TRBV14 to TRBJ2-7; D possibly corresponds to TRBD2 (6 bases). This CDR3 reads CASSQGGVRDYEQYF. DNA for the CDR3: TGTGCCAGCAGCCAAGGGGGGGTGAGGGACTACGAGCAGTACTTC.